This entry is about one TCR beta chain. Its cognate antigen is unknown. Time point indicated: week 3, after first cycle of checkpoint inhibitor. No patient had earlier systemic cancer treatment, concurrent immunosuppressants, or another active cancer. This specimen comes from a study of blood T cell dynamics during melanoma immunotherapy. Points from the study as a whole: The study could not tell melanoma-specific clones from general immune activation. Unlike progressors, later disease-control patients had W3 repertoires gaining clonality or diversity.

DNA loading was fixed at about 340 ng for all bulk PBMC samples. Libraries were prepared by immunoSEQ multiplex PCR; TCRdb keeps only in-frame clonotypes and omits some of them. Altogether about 5,900 clones are present, 65% to 85% being singletons, with the ten largest covering 9% to 12%. The CDR3 has 13 amino acids. The V gene lost 0 bases and the J gene lost 6 bases, with 10 bases spanning the gap. CDR1 and CDR2 (germline): SGDLS, YYNGEE. The chain uses TRBV9 and TRBJ2-7; D is unresolved. This specimen was blood, taken from a patient treated with checkpoint blockade. The TCR comes from a human donor with melanoma. The CDR3 protein is CASSVVGSGEQYF. The CDR3 DNA is TGTGCCAGCAGCGTAGTCGGGTCCGGCGAGCAGTACTTC.